Shown below are 30 T cell receptor beta chains from a single sample sequenced in a study of CD8+ T cells in alopecia areata. RNA was isolated and reverse transcribed to cDNA, the sequencing template. Repertoires were generated with immunoSEQ multiplex PCR, while TCRdb's copy carries only in-frame clones and drops some. The sample carries 95,000 to 110,000 clones, more than 75% recorded once. As for treatment: oral pan-JAK inhibitor, 5-10 mg twice daily. The material sequenced was CD8+ T cells sorted from blood, taken at roughly week 30, from a patient treated with tofacitinib. The source of these receptors is a human donor with alopecia areata.

J is TRBJ1-5 and V is TRBV4-1; 9 bases agree with TRBD1. V gave up 3 bases and J gave up 4 bases; unmatched junction bases: 7. The CDR3 spans 16 residues. Germline loops: CDR1 MGHRA, CDR2 YSYEKL. The CDR3 sequence: CASSHQQGARNQPQHF. The CDR3 region has the DNA TGCGCCAGCAGCCACCAACAGGGGGCCCGTAATCAGCCCCAGCATTTT.

The gene calls are TRBV6-6 and TRBJ2-7, with D uncertain. This CDR3 region has 13 residues. Deletions cut 2 bases from V and 5 bases from J, with 10 bases between. Germline CDR1 is MNHNY and CDR2 is SVGAGI (reference sequence). CDR3 in DNA: TGTGCCAGCAGTTACAGAGAGACTGACGAGCAGTACTTC. Translating gives CASSYRETDEQYF.

This chain connects TRBV15 to TRBJ2-5; D ambiguous. CDR1 is LNHNV and CDR2 is YYDKDF in the germline V gene (reference sequence). Trimming pared 8 bases from V and 1 base from J, leaving 11 bases between. This CDR3 region has 13 residues. DNA of the CDR3: TGTGCCACCGCAGGAGTTACCCAAGAGACCCAGTACTTC. Its protein is CATAGVTQETQYF.

The rearrangement links TRBV9 to TRBJ2-3; 12 nucleotides match TRBD2. The germline V gene encodes CDR1 SGDLS and CDR2 YYNGEE. The ends lost 4 bases at V and 6 bases at J; junction bases unmatched: 12. CDR3 length: 17 amino acids. The CDR3 region has the DNA TGTGCCAGCAGCCGCCTATGGACTAGCGGGGCAAACGATACGCAGTATTTT. Translating gives CASSRLWTSGANDTQYF.

V and J are TRBV6-5 and TRBJ2-3, with D perhaps matching TRBD1 (6 bases). The V gene lost 5 bases and the J gene lost 5 bases, with 14 bases spanning the gap. Germline CDR1 reads MNHEY; CDR2 reads SVGAGI. CDR3 size: 14 residues. CDR3 nucleotide sequence: TGTGCCAGCAGTCCAGGGGTGATGTTAGATACGCAGTATTTT. Its translation is CASSPGVMLDTQYF.

The rearrangement joins TRBV6-1 to TRBJ1-6; D gene unclear. From germline, CDR1 is MNHNS and CDR2 SASEGT. CDR3 length: 18 amino acids. The V and J ends lost 0 bases and 1 base respectively, with 13 bases between them. The CDR3 reads CASSEASGRWSYNSPLHF. DNA of the CDR3: TGTGCCAGCAGTGAAGCGTCGGGAAGGTGGTCCTATAATTCACCCCTCCACTTT.

This clone was seen once. This chain uses TRBV27 with TRBJ2-2, with unresolved D. The CDR3 runs 15 residues. Germline CDR1 is MNHEY and CDR2 is SMNVEV (reference sequence). Deletions cut 9 bases from V and 2 bases from J, with 16 bases between. CDR3 in DNA: TGTGCCAGTCAGCCCGCAGTTATTAACACCGGGGAGCTGTTTTTT. Translation: CASQPAVINTGELFF.

The chain couples TRBV27 to TRBJ2-2; D unresolved. Germline CDR1 MNHEY, CDR2 SMNVEV (reference sequence). CDR3 length: 15 amino acids. Deletions cut 0 bases from V and 1 base from J, with 6 bases between. As DNA, the CDR3 is TGTGCCAGCAGTTTATCATGGGGGAACACCGGGGAGCTGTTTTTT. It translates to CASSLSWGNTGELFF.

The DNA for the CDR3 is TGCAGCGTCGCCGTATACGACGGCTACTCCTACAATGAGCAGTTCTTC. It specifies CSVAVYDGYSYNEQFF. The rearrangement joins TRBV29-1 to TRBJ2-1; D gene unclear. V was shortened by 6 bases and J by 0 bases, with 18 bases between the two germline ends. The germline gives CDR1 SQVTM, CDR2 ANQGSEA. There are 16 residues in the CDR3.

The rearrangement joins TRBV7-2 to TRBJ2-1, with 10 positions matching TRBD1. Trimming cost V 2 bases and J 9 bases; bases outside gene matches: 19. Germline values: CDR1 SGHTA, CDR2 FQGNSA. The CDR3 covers 19 residues. This CDR3 reads CASSLIPIPATGGSGEQFF. CDR3 coding DNA: TGTGCCAGCAGCTTAATTCCCATCCCCGCGACAGGGGGCTCGGGTGAGCAGTTCTTC. The entire variable domain, with the rest obtained from reference TRBV7-2 and TRBJ2-1, is as follows: GAGVSQSPSNKVTEKGKDVELRCDPISGHTALYWYRQSLGQGLEFLIYFQGNSAPDKSGLPSDRFSAERTGGSVSTLTIQRTQQEDSAVYLCASSLIPIPATGGSGEQFFGPGTRLTVL.

The CDR3 is CASSFLTSGNNEQFF. Here the CDR3 DNA reads TGCGCCAGCAGCTTCTTGACTAGCGGGAACAATGAGCAGTTCTTC. The chain recombines TRBV5-1 with TRBJ2-1; 11 nucleotides align to TRBD2. J was trimmed by 5 bases and V by 2 bases; bases with no gene match: 3. From germline, CDR1 is SGHRS and CDR2 YFSETQ. The CDR3 is 15 amino acids.

The chain recombines TRBV4-1 with TRBJ2-7; tentatively, D is TRBD1 or TRBD2 (5 bases each). Germline V gene data show CDR1 as MGHRA and CDR2 as YSYEKL. The length of the CDR3 is 13 residues. V lost 7 bases, J lost 4 bases, and 14 bases lay in between. CDR3 bases: TGCGCCAGCAACCTCGTGGGGGAATACGAGCAGTACTTC. Translated, it gives CASNLVGEYEQYF.

J is TRBJ2-2 and V is TRBV27; D is ambiguous. V gave up 4 bases and J gave up 4 bases, with 7 bases separating them. This CDR3 comprises 13 residues. In germline, CDR1 is MNHEY, CDR2 SMNVEV (reference sequence). CDR3 nucleotides: TGTGCCAGCAGTTCACCCCGCACCGGGGAGCTGTTTTTT. This translates into CASSSPRTGELFF.

V usage is TRBV5-6 and J usage is TRBJ1-1; D call uncertain. The CDR3 covers 15 residues. Trimming took off 0 bases at V and 3 bases at J, with 12 bases between the two ends. CDR1 is SGHDT, CDR2 YYEEEE, per germline. CDR3 sequence: CASSLDGKGHTEAFF. CDR3 nucleotide sequence: TGTGCCAGCAGCTTGGACGGAAAAGGACACACTGAAGCTTTCTTT. Using reference TRBV5-6 and TRBJ1-1 for the parts outside the CDR3, the full variable domain is DAGVTQSPTHLIKTRGQQVTLRCSPKSGHDTVSWYQQALGQGPQFIFQYYEEEERQRGNFPDRFSGHQFPNYSSELNVNALLLGDSALYLCASSLDGKGHTEAFFGQGTRLTVV.

This clone was seen a single time. V and J are TRBV7-9 and TRBJ2-7, with D maybe TRBD2 (5 bases). The germline V gene has CDR1 SEHNR and CDR2 FQNEAQ (reference sequence). The V and J ends lost 5 bases and 7 bases respectively, with 12 bases between them. There are 12 residues in the CDR3. This CDR3 reads CASSPKAEEQYF. The CDR3 DNA reads as TGTGCCAGCAGCCCGAAAGCGGAGGAGCAGTACTTC.

V usage is TRBV15 and J usage is TRBJ2-1; D not certain. Germline CDR1 reads LNHNV; CDR2 reads YYDKDF (reference sequence). V was trimmed by 5 bases and J by 10 bases, leaving 12 bases between them. CDR3 length equals 12 residues. The CDR3 region has the DNA TGTGCCACCAGCGATTTGACAAACGAGCAGTTCTTC. It yields the protein CATSDLTNEQFF. The variable domain in full, completed from reference TRBV15 and TRBJ2-1, reads DAMVIQNPRYQVTQFGKPVTLSCSQTLNHNVMYWYQQKSSQAPKLLFHYYDKDFNNEADTPDNFQSRRPNTSFCFLDIRSPGLGDTAMYLCATSDLTNEQFFGPGTRLTVL.

V and J are TRBV4-1 and TRBJ2-5, with 10 bases that match TRBD2. The V and J ends lost 0 bases and 0 bases, in that order; junction bases with no gene match: 10. Germline CDR1 is MGHRA and CDR2 is YSYEKL. This CDR3 has 19 residues. In DNA form, the CDR3 reads TGCGCCAGCAGCCAAGACTCGGCTAGCGGGAGTTCTTACCAAGAGACCCAGTACTTC. Translating gives CASSQDSASGSSYQETQYF.

J is TRBJ1-1 and V is TRBV27; TRBD1 matches at 10 bases. J lost 1 base, V lost 6 bases, and 5 bases had no gene match. CDR1 is MNHEY, CDR2 SMNVEV, per germline (reference sequence). This CDR3 region has 15 residues. The CDR3 loop is CASRDRGHRNTEAFF. The CDR3 nucleotides read TGTGCCAGCAGAGACAGGGGGCATAGGAACACTGAAGCTTTCTTT.

V is TRBV14 and J is TRBJ2-7; D remains ambiguous. V lost 0 bases to trimming and J lost 5 bases, with 8 bases between them. The germline V gene has CDR1 SGHDN and CDR2 FVKESK. The CDR3 covers 13 residues. The CDR3 coding sequence is TGTGCCAGCAGCCAAGAGGGTGTGAACGAGCAGTACTTC. Translated, it gives CASSQEGVNEQYF.

The chain is built from TRBV11-3 and TRBJ2-3; D perhaps matches TRBD2 (6 bases). The CDR3 runs to 16 residues. V was shortened by 1 base and J by 4 bases, with 15 bases between the two germline ends. From germline, CDR1 is SGHNT and CDR2 YENEEA. The CDR3, as DNA: TGTGCCAGCAGCTTAGTGCCGGGGGACGGGGCAGATACGCAGTATTTT. This codes for CASSLVPGDGADTQYF.

The chain recombines TRBV29-1 with TRBJ2-2, with D possibly matching TRBD2 (6 bases). Germline-derived CDR1 and CDR2 are SQVTM and ANQGSEA. This CDR3 contains 14 residues. Trimming shortened V by 4 bases and J by 2 bases, and 11 bases separated the two germline ends. CDR3 coding DNA: TGCAGCGTTGGGGGCGGGACTAACACCGGGGAGCTGTTTTTT. Residues: CSVGGGTNTGELFF.

The chain recombines TRBV4-1 with TRBJ2-2; D not resolved. CDR3 length: 16 amino acids. Germline V lookup: CDR1 MGHRA, CDR2 YSYEKL. V was clipped by 0 bases and J by 1 base, with 9 bases between them. In DNA, the CDR3 is TGCGCCAGCAGCCAAGAACCGGTGGGGAACACCGGGGAGCTGTTTTTT. Amino acid sequence: CASSQEPVGNTGELFF.

J is TRBJ2-5 and V is TRBV27; 14 nucleotides align to TRBD2. The CDR3 totals 15 residues. With 6 bases clipped from V and 4 bases from J, the junction kept 4 bases outside the gene matches. Germline CDR1 MNHEY, CDR2 SMNVEV (reference sequence). The CDR3 sequence is CASSRGTSGRETQYF. CDR3 nucleotide sequence: TGTGCCAGCAGCCGCGGGACTAGCGGGAGAGAGACCCAGTACTTC.

Within the sample, this clone is medium-sized (0.01 to 0.1%). This sequence joins TRBV19 and TRBJ2-3, with 7 positions matching TRBD1. The CDR3 runs 14 residues. The germline gives CDR1 LNHDA, CDR2 SQIVND (reference sequence). J gave up 6 bases and V 5 bases, and 8 bases lay outside the gene matches. CDR3 residues: CASSVQGTQDTQYF. The CDR3 region has the DNA TGTGCCAGTAGTGTACAGGGGACCCAGGATACGCAGTATTTT. Full variable domain (rest looked up from reference TRBV19 and TRBJ2-3): DGGITQSPKYLFRKEGQNVTLSCEQNLNHDAMYWYRQDPGQGLRLIYYSQIVNDFQKGDIAEGYSVSREKKESFPLTVTSAQKNPTAFYLCASSVQGTQDTQYFGPGTRLTVL.

This chain uses TRBV2 with TRBJ1-5, with a possible D match to TRBD1 (6 bases). CDR1 SNHLY and CDR2 FYNNEI come from the germline V gene. The CDR3 is 13 residues long. The V end lost 7 bases, the J end lost 6 bases, and 13 bases lay between the germline ends. The CDR3 DNA reads as TGTGCCAGCACAACAGGGAGGGCTCAGCCCCAGCATTTT. It specifies CASTTGRAQPQHF.

The gene calls are TRBV2 and TRBJ1-1, with D unresolved. CDR3 length: 15 residues. The V end lost 2 bases, the J end lost 0 bases, and 10 bases lay between the germline ends. Germline assignment: CDR1 SNHLY and CDR2 FYNNEI. CDR3 loop: CASSEKGYMNTEAFF. For the CDR3, the DNA is TGTGCCAGCAGTGAAAAGGGCTACATGAACACTGAAGCTTTCTTT.

The chain employs TRBV9 and TRBJ2-7; 8 bases match TRBD1. The CDR3 totals 14 residues. CDR1 and CDR2 from the germline V gene are SGDLS and YYNGEE. V lost 3 bases to trimming and J lost 5 bases; unmatched junction nucleotides: 7. CDR3 protein: CASSERTGSDEQYF. CDR3 in DNA: TGTGCCAGCAGCGAGAGGACAGGGTCGGACGAGCAGTACTTC.

The rearrangement uses TRBV4-1 and TRBJ2-1; 9 nucleotides agree with TRBD2. There are 15 residues in the CDR3. J lost 7 bases, V lost 3 bases, and 7 bases had no gene match. Germline V gene data show CDR1 as MGHRA and CDR2 as YSYEKL. CDR3 coding DNA: TGCGCCAGCAGCCAGTCTAGGAGCGGGAGGAATGAGCAGTTCTTC. Amino acids: CASSQSRSGRNEQFF.

The chain links TRBV19 to TRBJ2-5; D possibly uses TRBD1 or TRBD2 (5 bases each). Per germline, CDR1 LNHDA and CDR2 SQIVND (reference sequence). Between the trimmed V and J ends, which lost 0 bases and 7 bases, there was a span of 15 bases. The CDR3 covers 15 residues. The CDR3 DNA sequence: TGTGCCAGTAGTATAGATGGGGGTCCGCGTGTGACCCAGTACTTC. This codes for CASSIDGGPRVTQYF. Full variable domain (missing parts from reference TRBV19 and TRBJ2-5): DGGITQSPKYLFRKEGQNVTLSCEQNLNHDAMYWYRQDPGQGLRLIYYSQIVNDFQKGDIAEGYSVSREKKESFPLTVTSAQKNPTAFYLCASSIDGGPRVTQYFGPGTRLLVL.

The V gene is TRBV9, the J gene TRBJ1-2, with a tentative D call TRBD1 (5 bases). V lost 0 bases and J 4 bases, leaving 16 bases between the germline ends. The CDR3 has 16 amino acids. CDR1 SGDLS and CDR2 YYNGEE come from the germline V gene. The CDR3 DNA sequence: TGTGCCAGCAGCGTAGGAACAGGTATACACGGCTATGGCTACACCTTC. Its translation is CASSVGTGIHGYGYTF.